Below, one TCR beta chain is given with its context. What it binds is unknown. This sample was included in a study of B cell selection in AIRE deficiency. The CDR3 consists of 13 residues. V lost 3 bases and J lost 2, with 7 bases in between. Germline assignment: CDR1 MNHNS and CDR2 SASEGT. As originally analysed: Treg pools: about 50,000 distinct patient, 92,000 or so donor TCRbeta sequences. Generated by immunoSEQ multiplex PCR, the TCRdb table keeps only in-frame clones and is missing some. For V, J and clone size, that table is used; D and trimming come from the DNA. The profile shows approximately 26,000 clones, approximately 90% of them singletons. General study findings and limits: Patient Tconv cells held 25% to 35% of Treg sequences shared by healthy donors. Shorter CDR3s marked shared Treg sequences, biased toward few non-templated insertions. In TCRBV usage, CDR3 length and diversity, patient Tconv and Treg cells matched healthy donors.

Regulatory T cells were sorted as CD4+CD25hiCD127low/negative cells. Material for sequencing was CD4+CD25+ Tregs sorted from PBMCs. This clonotype was obtained from a human donor in good health. This rearrangement joins TRBV6-1 to TRBJ1-2; no definite D call. The chain's CDR3 is CASSDGNNYGYTF. Written as DNA, the CDR3 is TGTGCCAGCAGTGACGGCAACAACTATGGCTACACCTTC.